This T cell receptor (beta chain) was sequenced in a study of Ad26.COV2.S vaccination and SARS-CoV-2 variants. Findings of the study overall: Non-spike TCR breadth did not differ much between vaccine and placebo recipients. Substantial response breadth was reportedly seen for spike-specific CD8+ and CD4+ T cells after vaccination.

Noted treatment: some 19 received Ad26.COV2.S at low or high dose, single or two shots; a few received placebo; per-sample allocation not given. The samples were gathered on day 63 after the first injection of vaccine or placebo. The CDR3 is made up of 14 amino acids. Per germline, CDR1 SGDLS and CDR2 YYNGEE. Deletions cut 10 bases from V and 8 bases from J, with 24 bases between. With regard to this clone: Its antigen remains unknown.

TCRdb's table, derived via immunoSEQ multiplex PCR, lists solely in-frame clones and lacks some. The data show around 320,000 clones, around 84% seen once. The chain employs TRBV9 and TRBJ1-1; D unresolved. The origin of this receptor is a person between 18 and 59 years old who received the Ad26.COV2.S COVID-19 vaccine or a placebo. The input for sequencing was peripheral blood, taken in a trial of Ad26.COV2.S vaccine versus placebo. The CDR3 spells CAADNRPTMNEAFF. The CDR3 DNA is TGTGCCGCGGATAACCGACCCACTATGAACGAAGCTTTCTTT.